The sequence of this T cell receptor beta chain was determined in a study of technical replicates of blood from a handful of donors. TCRdb's table, derived via immunoSEQ multiplex PCR, lists solely in-frame clones and lacks some. This sample has 70,000 or so clones; 88% occur once, and the top ten carry 4.6%. Trimming took 4 bases from V and 5 from J, leaving 11 bases between them. Germline assignment: CDR1 SEHNR and CDR2 FQNEAQ (reference sequence). The CDR3 consists of 13 residues. Material for sequencing was PBMCs. The rearrangement uses TRBV7-9 and TRBJ2-5; D perhaps matches TRBD2 (5 bases). This TCR came from a human donor in good health. Some clones in this sample may be carry-over from other donors' samples. CDR3 in DNA: TGTGCCAGCAGCTCTAGCCTAGAGGAGACCCAGTACTTC. It translates to CASSSSLEETQYF.